This TCR beta chain emerged from a study of regulatory T cells in long-lasting Graves disease listed by TCRdb under 2021. Turning to the overall study: Antithyroid drugs had been taken for less than 3 months by newly diagnosed Graves' disease patients. Persistent Graves' disease patients were compared with newly diagnosed Graves' disease patients by peripheral blood TCR sequencing and RNA sequencing. The study was conducted in China and was registered as a clinical trial. TCR sequencing covered 13 persistent and roughly 20 newly diagnosed Graves' disease patients, 33 samples in total.

V loses 2 bases at its end and J loses 3 bases; junction bases beyond the gene matches: 2. The CDR3 holds 14 amino acids from the cysteine to the phenylalanine. The CDR3 DNA has 42 bases and is translated from base 1. Sequences SGHVS (CDR1) and FQNEAQ (CDR2) are obtained from the germline V gene. Broad study findings and their caveats: The authors acknowledged the small sample size as a limitation that may reduce accuracy. Peripheral blood alone was examined, since thyroid tissue, which constituted the primary lesion, could not be accessed. Persistent patients shared more public clonotypes among themselves (2,741) than newly diagnosed patients did (more than 950). Only the TCR beta chain was sequenced and analyzed. Persistent disease showed preferential use of TRBV28, TRBJ1-2 and TRBJ2-5, whereas newly diagnosed disease favored TRBV20-1 and TRBJ2-1. Persistent Graves' disease patients showed lower TCR Shannon entropy and fewer highly expanded clones than newly diagnosed patients, suggesting clonal expansion.

The intended sense of this specimen's time point label: newly diagnosed GD, antithyroid drugs for less than 3 months. RNA was extracted from PBMCs in TRIzol for both TCR sequencing and RNA sequencing. The diagnosis of Graves' disease was made according to American Thyroid Association guidelines. The patients came from an endocrinology department in Xi'an, China. Each patient gave roughly 10 milliliters of peripheral blood, collected in an EDTA anticoagulant tube. Ficoll Paque Plus density gradient separation was used to isolate PBMCs, and no further T cell sorting was performed. An Agilent 2100 Bioanalyzer and agarose gel were used to check RNA quality, and a NanoDrop 2000 was used to measure RNA concentration. The receptor library was made with multiplex PCR. The sequencing machine was an Illumina HiSeq 4000. TCR beta libraries were built with iRepertoire HTBI primers and Arm-PCR amplification of CDR3 regions. PCR products were gel purified before sequencing. In the authors' own workflow: A total of some 60 TRBV and 14 TRBJ segments were identified across samples and were used for gene usage analysis of CDR3 amino acid clonotypes. COPE and FqMerger were used to merge the filtered high-quality paired reads into contigs. BLAST was used to align contigs to the IMGT TRBV, TRBD and TRBJ reference genes, and CDR3 was defined following IMGT. Any clonotype with a frequency above 0.1% was classified as a highly expanded clone. Repertoire diversity was measured by Shannon entropy, and V-J evenness by the Gini coefficient. Public clonotypes were defined as clonotypes shared by more than one individual. TCRdb passed the public sequencing reads through fastp at Q25 and MiXCR, retaining productive beta sequences. Rows matching on CDR3 protein sequence are summarized as one entry with the most common DNA and genes. The V and J calls follow TCRdb's processing rather than the paper's. Present in this sample are roughly 350,000 distinct CDR3 sequences, roughly 15% of which were seen just once. 20% to 25% of the sample is held by the ten biggest clonotypes.

This clonotype has ten or more counts. Its antigen has not been determined. The sample holds no much larger clone one base away, and base qualities are not on file. These data were also reused for a study on T cells in Graves' hyperthyroidism and ophthalmopathy. Looking at the second paper: Stable Graves' hyperthyroidism was defined as no progression to ophthalmopathy during 18 months of follow-up. Hyperthyroidism patients were newly diagnosed, had a disease duration of under 2 months, and were aged 18 to 65 years. Exclusion was applied to patients with uncontrolled infections, other autoimmune diseases, pregnancy or lactation. Diagnoses were established on the basis of clinical symptoms, serum thyroxine and TRAb, thyroid ultrasound, and orbital computed tomography. A first-round RT-PCR of the TCR CDR3 used the HTBI primer set with the Qiagen OneStep RT-PCR kit. Most expanded thyroid clonotypes (frequency above 0.001) were also detected in blood, a finding suggesting that blood repertoires may reflect thyroid immune responses. In cross-validation, a model built on a 13 V-J signature told ophthalmopathy apart from stable hyperthyroidism with 85% to 90% sensitivity and around 84% specificity, and in testing the same model reached 80%/75%. In validation, progression to ophthalmopathy was predicted by the model with 55% to 71% sensitivity and roughly 76% specificity, a median of approximately 6.5 months before onset. A discovery cohort of roughly 96 patients, approximately 45 with Graves' ophthalmopathy and approximately 60 with stable Graves' hyperthyroidism, was used to find distinguishing TCR V-J signatures. Prospective prediction of ophthalmopathy was tested in an independent validation cohort consisting of 18 hyperthyroidism patients and about 17 patients who later progressed to ophthalmopathy. The roughly 100 discovery patients were randomly split 7:3 into training and test sets. The study also compared thyroid tissue and blood T-cell repertoires from several Graves' hyperthyroidism patients. Following sampling, methimazole starting at 30 mg daily was given to hyperthyroidism patients, and high-dose intravenous methylprednisolone was given to ophthalmopathy patients. Libraries were constructed in a second round of multiplex PCR, after which size selection and purification were performed. Libraries were sequenced paired-end with 100 bp reads on an Illumina HiSeq2000. SOAPnuke was used to process the raw data, with reads discarded if the reads contained adapters or uncalled bases, had a mean Phred below 15, or lacked an exact constant-primer or identifier match. High-quality paired reads were merged using COPE v1.2.5, and each unique nucleotide sequence was defined as a clonotype. MiTCR v1.1 was used to align the clonotypes against IMGT TRBV, TRBD and TRBJ reference segments. Analysis was restricted to V-J combinations with a frequency above 0.0001, which covered roughly 99% of repertoires. The TCS score was defined as F50 (clonal expansion) divided by E x V (chaos), with BLOSUM62-based TCRdist calculated between CDR3 peptides within each V-J. Welch's t-statistics and random forest reduced 514 V-J features to 13, which were used in a naive Bayes classifier (R e1071). Sample size was not statistically predetermined, and blinding of investigators to group allocation was not performed. According to the paper, TCR Vbeta CDR3 sequencing was carried out on approximately 140 peripheral blood samples, which came from approximately 43 ophthalmopathy, 70 to 80 hyperthyroidism and about 17 progressor patients.

The TCR comes from a woman aged 18-29 years with Graves disease. Donor details come from another sample of the same person, matched by shared clones. The source material was peripheral blood mononuclear cells (PBMCs), sampled at new diagnosis, from a patient treated with antithyroid drugs. Recombination connected TRBV7-8 to TRBJ2-7, with 9 central nucleotides matching TRBD2. The DNA sequence reads TGTGCCAGCAGCTTAAGACTAGCGGACTACGAGCAGTACTTC. This codes for CASSLRLADYEQYF.